This T cell receptor (beta chain) came from a study of OX40 agonist ivuxolimab in advanced cancers. Whole-study context: Head and neck, renal cell, melanoma or hepatocellular carcinoma were the cancers that dose-escalation patients had. Mean age approximately 55 years, range about 23 to 79; nearly 85% male. Study observations and caveats: Among T cells, CD8+ cells averaged more expanded clones than CD4+ cells.

Assay used: immunoSEQ multiplex PCR; TCRdb lists only in-frame clones, some missing. The sample carries just over 40,000 clones, approximately 84% recorded once. Regarding this clone: Its matching antigen is unknown.

The germline CDR1 and CDR2 sequences are SGHTA and FQGNSA. V was clipped by 6 bases and J by 4 bases, with 16 bases between them. The CDR3 runs to 14 residues. The clonotype originates from an adult with an advanced solid tumor such as melanoma, head and neck, liver or kidney cancer. This specimen was CD4+ or CD8+ T cells sorted from blood, taken in a trial of the OX40 agonist ivuxolimab. The rearrangement links TRBV7-2 to TRBJ2-7, with D perhaps given as TRBD1 or TRBD2 (6 bases each). In DNA form, the CDR3 reads TGTGCCAGCAGACCTAGGGGGGTGGGGTACGAGCAGTACTTC. The encoded protein is CASRPRGVGYEQYF.